Detailed here is one T cell receptor (beta chain). Trimming removed 4 bases at V and 7 bases at J, with 17 bases between. Germline CDR1 reads SGHNT; CDR2 reads YYREEE (reference sequence). The CDR3 is 14 amino acids. Sequenced by immunoSEQ multiplex PCR; TCRdb stores in-frame clones only, minus some. The top ten clones hold under 0.7% of a sample with 120,000 or so clones, approximately 92% of them seen once. This record comes from a study of control samples from healthy donors and cancer patients. Material for sequencing was PBMCs. This receptor was obtained from an elderly man with head and neck cancer. The genes are TRBV5-4 and TRBJ1-1; D is ambiguous. The CDR3 protein is CASSPALGFDEAFF. The CDR3 nucleotides read TGTGCCAGCAGCCCCGCCCTTGGGTTTGATGAAGCTTTCTTT. The full variable domain, in which reference TRBV5-4 and TRBJ1-1 provide the parts outside the CDR3, is ETGVTQSPTHLIKTRGQQVTLRCSSQSGHNTVSWYQQALGQGPQFIFQYYREEENGRGNFPPRFSGLQFPNYSSELNVNALELDDSALYLCASSPALGFDEAFFGQGTRLTVV.